Presented here are 26 T cell receptor beta chains from one specimen sequenced in a study of blood T cell repertoires in COVID-19. Sequenced by immunoSEQ multiplex PCR; TCRdb stores in-frame clones only, minus some. In the table there are approximately 220,000 clones, 80% to 90% of which are singletons. Source material: PBMCs or T cells enriched from blood (not recorded which). These receptors were collected from a woman in her thirties or forties with acute COVID-19.

The chain carries TRBV13 and TRBJ2-7; D perhaps matches TRBD2 (5 bases). Trimming left V 3 bases short and J 5 bases short, with 17 bases between. In germline, CDR1 is PRHDT, CDR2 FYEKMQ (reference sequence). The CDR3 is made up of 15 amino acids. The CDR3 loop reads CASSFRKVAADEQYF. The CDR3 DNA follows: TGTGCCAGCAGCTTCCGGAAAGTAGCAGCGGACGAGCAGTACTTC.

The J gene is TRBJ2-3, the V gene TRBV27, with unresolved D. V shed 3 bases and J shed 10 bases, with 17 bases lying between them. The CDR3 is made up of 14 amino acids. Germline assignment: CDR1 MNHEY and CDR2 SMNVEV (reference sequence). This chain's CDR3 is CASSFTRLSEAQYF. As DNA, the CDR3 is TGTGCCAGCAGTTTCACCCGTCTTTCCGAGGCGCAGTATTTT.

V usage is TRBV28 and J usage is TRBJ2-4, with 9 bases that match TRBD1. CDR3 length: 18 residues. J was trimmed by 2 bases and V by 5 bases; bases with no gene match: 13. Germline V lookup: CDR1 MDHEN, CDR2 SYDVKM. The CDR3 reads CASSLHPTGGFTKNIQYF. The CDR3 DNA is TGTGCCAGCAGTCTCCACCCTACAGGGGGCTTTACCAAAAACATTCAGTACTTC.

The J gene is TRBJ2-7, the V gene TRBV11-2; D perhaps matches TRBD1 (5 bases). Trimming removed 4 bases from V and 2 bases from J, with 9 bases in between. Germline assignment: CDR1 SGHAT and CDR2 FQNNGV. The CDR3 covers 13 residues. The chain's CDR3 is CASSYAGPYEQYF. CDR3 bases: TGTGCCAGCAGCTACGCAGGGCCCTACGAGCAGTACTTC.

The chain has TRBV25-1 and TRBJ2-5, with D perhaps TRBD2 (6 bases). Germline V gene data show CDR1 as MGHDK and CDR2 as SYGVNS. This CDR3 is built from 15 residues. The V and J ends lost 2 bases and 4 bases respectively, with 14 bases between them. CDR3 DNA sequence: TGTGCCAGCAGTGAAGCCCGGGGGTTGTTAGAGACCCAGTACTTC. Translated: CASSEARGLLETQYF. The variable domain in full, with the rest retrieved from reference TRBV25-1 and TRBJ2-5, is EADIYQTPRYLVIGTGKKITLECSQTMGHDKMYWYQQDPGMELHLIHYSYGVNSTEKGDLSSESTVSRIRTEHFPLTLESARPSHTSQYLCASSEARGLLETQYFGPGTRLLVL.

This chain connects TRBV7-9 to TRBJ2-5, with D uncertain. The CDR3 loop spans 12 amino acids. The V end was cut by 2 bases, the J end by 5 bases, with 6 bases between. CDR1 is SEHNR, CDR2 FQNEAQ, per germline (reference sequence). The CDR3 DNA follows: TGTGCCAGCAGCTTACTTATGGAGACCCAGTACTTC. Amino acid sequence: CASSLLMETQYF.

This chain connects TRBV12-2 to TRBJ2-3; the table gives TRBD2 as D, unverified against the DNA. TRBV12-2 is a recognized pseudogene. The CDR3 is 18 amino acids. The CDR3 loop reads CASRVDSAKGSSTDTQYF. CDR3 coding DNA: TGTGCAAGTCGCGTGGACTCCGCGAAAGGATCTAGCACAGATACGCAGTATTTT.

V gene TRBV4-2 combines with J gene TRBJ1-3; no reliable D call. Germline V gene data show CDR1 as LGHNA and CDR2 as YNFKEQ. The V end was cut by 0 bases, the J end by 0 bases, with 21 bases between. The CDR3 is 20 residues long. CDR3 loop: CASSQDYSLSPVSSGNTIYF. In nucleotides, the CDR3 is TGTGCCAGCAGCCAAGACTACAGTCTTTCCCCTGTAAGCTCTGGAAACACCATATATTTT.

The chain recombines TRBV4-3 with TRBJ2-1; 16 bases are a match to TRBD2. V lost 0 bases to trimming and J lost 2 bases; unmatched junction nucleotides: 4. The CDR3 runs 19 residues. The germline V gene has CDR1 LGHNA and CDR2 YSLEER. The CDR3 bases are TGCGCCAGCAGCCAAGAAGGGACTAGCGGGAGGGGGACCTACAATGAGCAGTTCTTC. It translates to CASSQEGTSGRGTYNEQFF.

The chain has TRBV4-3 and TRBJ1-1, with D maybe TRBD1 (6 bases). The CDR3 runs to 13 residues. The V and J ends lost 4 bases and 4 bases respectively, with 10 bases between them. In germline, CDR1 is LGHNA, CDR2 YSLEER. CDR3 protein: CASSLRGSTEAFF. In DNA form, the CDR3 reads TGCGCCAGCAGCCTCAGGGGAAGCACTGAAGCTTTCTTT.

Note on this clone: The junction and the germline gene differ at one end; a read error may be behind it. The V call is TRBV2, the J call TRBJ2-7; D is possibly TRBD1 (6 bases). Germline values: CDR1 SNHLY, CDR2 FYNNEI. The length of the CDR3 is 14 residues. For the CDR3, the DNA is TGTGCCAGCAGTCCATACCGGACAGTCTACCAGCAGTACTTC. Translated, it gives CASSPYRTVYQQYF.

The rearrangement joins TRBV6-2 or TRBV6-3 to TRBJ1-1, with TRBD1 matching over 9 bases. Germline values: CDR1 MNHEY, CDR2 SVGEGT. V shed 4 bases and J 3 bases; nucleotides not matched to a gene: 6. This CDR3 is built from 15 residues. The CDR3 reads CASSLVRTGDTEAFF. DNA for the CDR3: TGTGCCAGCAGTTTGGTAAGGACAGGGGACACTGAAGCTTTCTTT.

The chain has TRBV13 and TRBJ2-7; 7 bases map to TRBD1. Germline trimming cut 5 bases from V and 2 bases from J; bases unmatched to any gene: 12. The CDR3 has 16 residues. Germline loops: CDR1 PRHDT, CDR2 FYEKMQ (reference sequence). In DNA form, the CDR3 reads TGTGCCAGCAGCCCTCCGACAGGGTCTAAAACCTACGAGCAGTACTTC. This encodes CASSPPTGSKTYEQYF. The full variable domain, its missing parts supplied by reference TRBV13 and TRBJ2-7, is AAGVIQSPRHLIKEKRETATLKCYPIPRHDTVYWYQQGPGQDPQFLISFYEKMQSDKGSIPDRFSAQQFSDYHSELNMSSLELGDSALYFCASSPPTGSKTYEQYFGPGTRLTVT.

The chain has TRBV27 and TRBJ1-1; D is unclear. Germline V gives CDR1 MNHEY, CDR2 SMNVEV (reference sequence). The germline V and J ends were trimmed by 4 bases and 0 bases, with 9 bases remaining between them. The CDR3 contains 14 residues. The CDR3 DNA follows: TGTGCCAGCAGTTCATCCCTGTTGAACACTGAAGCTTTCTTT. Its translation: CASSSSLLNTEAFF.

V usage is TRBV11-2 and J usage is TRBJ1-5; 7 positions agree with TRBD1. V trimming: 0 bases; J trimming: 1 base; junction bases outside the gene matches: 0. This CDR3 has 15 amino acids. Germline values: CDR1 SGHAT, CDR2 FQNNGV. The CDR3 DNA follows: TGTGCCAGCAGCTTAGAAGGGGGCAGCAATCAGCCCCAGCATTTT. Translating gives CASSLEGGSNQPQHF.

The chain has TRBV19 and TRBJ2-2, with 13 bases matching TRBD2. V was clipped by 4 bases and J by 8 bases; unmatched bases: 4. This CDR3 has 15 residues. Germline lookup yields CDR1 LNHDA and CDR2 SQIVND (reference sequence). This CDR3 reads CASSTGTSGIGELFF. Written as DNA, the CDR3 is TGTGCCAGTAGTACCGGGACTAGCGGGATTGGGGAGCTGTTTTTT.

The rearrangement links TRBV28 to TRBJ2-1, with 8 bases identical to TRBD2. V was clipped by 2 bases and J by 7 bases; unmatched bases: 10. CDR1 is MDHEN, CDR2 SYDVKM, per germline. The length of the CDR3 is 16 residues. CDR3 in DNA: TGTGCCAGCAGTTTAGGATGGGTAGCGGGACGGAATGAGCAGTTCTTC. This translates into CASSLGWVAGRNEQFF.

The CDR3 sequence is CASSPRDGGGIYKEQYF. DNA for the CDR3: TGTGCCAGCTCACCCCGAGATGGGGGAGGGATATACAAGGAGCAGTACTTC. This chain links TRBV18 with TRBJ2-7, with 7 bases identical to TRBD2. CDR3 length: 17 residues. From germline, CDR1 is KGHSH and CDR2 LQKENI. V lost 3 bases to trimming and J lost 7 bases; unmatched junction nucleotides: 18. The variable domain in full, with the rest retrieved from reference TRBV18 and TRBJ2-7, is NAGVMQNPRHLVRRRGQEARLRCSPMKGHSHVYWYRQLPEEGLKFMVYLQKENIIDESGMPKERFSAEFPKEGPSILRIQQVVRGDSAAYFCASSPRDGGGIYKEQYFGPGTRLTVT.

V gene TRBV12-5 combines with J gene TRBJ1-1, with D unclear. V was cut by 1 base and J by 6 bases, with 15 bases left in between. Germline lookup yields CDR1 LGHNT and CDR2 FRNRAP. This CDR3 has 15 amino acids. CDR3 coding DNA: TGTGCTAGTGGTTTGGGGCAGGTTCATCGTCCTGAAGCTTTCTTT. Encoded protein: CASGLGQVHRPEAFF.

This chain uses TRBV11-2 with TRBJ2-2; 7 bases fit TRBD2. Germline V gene data show CDR1 as SGHAT and CDR2 as FQNNGV. V dropped 5 bases and J dropped 4; count of bases not matched to a gene: 7. The CDR3 is 15 amino acids. The DNA of the CDR3 is TGTGCCAGCAGCCCCCTGGGAGGGACCACCGGGGAGCTGTTTTTT. Translated: CASSPLGGTTGELFF.

The chain joins TRBV7-8 to TRBJ2-7, with 8 nucleotides matching TRBD2. CDR3 length: 14 residues. Germline CDR1 reads SGHVS; CDR2 reads FQNEAQ. J lost 2 bases, V lost 2 bases, and 2 bases had no gene match. The chain's CDR3 is CASSLLAGTYEQYF. CDR3 coding DNA: TGTGCCAGCAGCTTACTAGCGGGCACCTACGAGCAGTACTTC.

J is TRBJ2-3 and V is TRBV5-1, with 7 bases lining up with TRBD2. V gave up 4 bases and J gave up 4 bases; unmatched junction bases: 12. Germline V gene data show CDR1 as SGHRS and CDR2 as YFSETQ. The CDR3 runs 16 residues. The CDR3 region is CASSTTSAGGSDTQYF. The CDR3 region has the DNA TGCGCCAGCAGCACAACTAGCGCCGGAGGGTCAGATACGCAGTATTTT.

The V and J genes are TRBV13 and TRBJ2-5; 7 bases are shared with TRBD1. V dropped 4 bases and J dropped 6; count of bases not matched to a gene: 11. The CDR3 length is 15 residues. CDR1 is PRHDT and CDR2 is FYEKMQ in the germline V gene (reference sequence). CDR3 DNA sequence: TGTGCCAGCAGCTCGCGACAGGGTGGGCAACAGACCCAGTACTTC. This gives the protein CASSSRQGGQQTQYF.

The chain couples TRBV7-3 to TRBJ1-6, with D unresolved. V lost 2 bases to trimming and J lost 8 bases, with 10 bases between them. Germline lookup yields CDR1 SGHTA and CDR2 FQGTGA. The CDR3 contains 14 residues. The CDR3 loop reads CASSLESKYSPLHF. CDR3 coding DNA: TGTGCCAGCAGCTTAGAATCTAAGTATTCACCCCTCCACTTT.

CDR3 region: CASSIADTQYF. The DNA of the CDR3 is TGTGCCAGCAGTATCGCGGATACGCAGTATTTT. The genes are TRBV28 and TRBJ2-3, with D hard to call. V shed 5 bases and J shed 6 bases, with 6 bases lying between them. The CDR3 sequence is 11 residues long. Germline V CDR1 and CDR2: MDHEN, SYDVKM.

This clone has just a few counts. The chain has TRBV10-3 and TRBJ1-1; 7 bases are shared with TRBD1. The CDR3 is made up of 15 amino acids. Germline values: CDR1 ENHRY, CDR2 SYGVKD. V lost 6 bases, J lost 2 bases, and 9 bases stayed unmatched. CDR3 DNA sequence: TGTGCCATCAGGGATGGGGGACAGCCAAACACTGAAGCTTTCTTT. Its translation: CAIRDGGQPNTEAFF.